The 5 T cell receptor beta chains below come from one sample, sequenced in a study of CD8+CD57+ T cells in acquired aplastic anemia (dated by TCRdb to 2017 to 2018). The listed sequencing device is Illumina HiSeq 2000. Genomic DNA served as template for TCR beta VDJ combination and CDR3 sequence profiling. TCRdb took the public reads, trimmed them with fastp at Q25, ran MiXCR for clone calling and kept in-frame beta chains. Merged by CDR3 protein, the rows form single entries marked with the most common genes and DNA. The sample profile shows about 470,000 distinct CDR3 sequences; around a third of them were found once. Under 0.95% of the sample goes to the ten largest clones. Flow cytometry had shown CD8+CD57+ cell expansion in the patients selected for sequencing. Sequencing was done on a sample of sorted CD4+, CD8+, or CD8+CD57+ T cells (not recorded which) from PBMCs. These receptors came from a human donor with aplastic anemia.

This chain connects TRBV18 to TRBJ2-7; either TRBD1 or TRBD2 may supply D (6 bases each). The CDR3 is made up of 14 amino acids. CDR1 and CDR2 from the germline V gene are KGHSH and LQKENI. V lost 2 bases, J lost 7 bases, and 15 bases lay in between. The CDR3 is CASSPGGPVEEQYF. CDR3 DNA sequence: TGTGCCAGCTCACCAGGGGGGCCCGTGGAAGAGCAGTACTTC. Based on the CDR3 plus reference TRBV18 and TRBJ2-7, the full variable domain is NAGVMQNPRHLVRRRGQEARLRCSPMKGHSHVYWYRQLPEEGLKFMVYLQKENIIDESGMPKERFSAEFPKEGPSILRIQQVVRGDSAAYFCASSPGGPVEEQYFGPGTRLTVT.

The chain links TRBV5-6 to TRBJ2-2; D gene uncertain. Trimming took 0 bases from V and 8 from J, leaving 11 bases between them. This CDR3 has 14 amino acids. Germline values: CDR1 SGHDT, CDR2 YYEEEE. CDR3 protein: CASSLGSHTGELFF. Here the CDR3 DNA reads TGTGCCAGCAGCTTGGGATCCCATACGGGGGAGCTGTTTTTT.

This clonotype was detected many times. The chain has TRBV10-3 and TRBJ2-1, with TRBD1 identical over 8 bases. This CDR3 spans 15 amino acids. Germline lookup yields CDR1 ENHRY and CDR2 SYGVKD. J lost 8 bases, V lost 6 bases, and 12 bases had no gene match. CDR3 sequence (DNA): TGTGCCATCAGGGGGGACAGGAATTTGTTCGATGAGCAGTTCTTC. As protein: CAIRGDRNLFDEQFF.

The chain recombines TRBV13 with TRBJ1-2; D gene unclear. CDR1 and CDR2 from the germline V gene are PRHDT and FYEKMQ (reference sequence). V lost 8 bases, J lost 4 bases, and 14 bases lay in between. The CDR3 totals 13 residues. The CDR3 reads CASYDTGVYGYTF. CDR3 in DNA: TGTGCCAGCTATGACACCGGGGTCTATGGCTACACCTTC.

This clonotype showed up just a few times. This chain uses TRBV6-2 or TRBV6-3 with TRBJ2-7; D not certain. Trimming cost V 4 bases and J 6 bases, with 7 bases left between them. The CDR3 is 11 residues long. Germline CDR1 reads MNHEY; CDR2 reads SVGEGT. CDR3 DNA sequence: TGTGCCAGCAGTTCCGCGGTCGAGCAGTACTTC. Encoded protein: CASSSAVEQYF.